Listed here is a single T cell receptor beta chain. Its matching antigen is unknown. Indicated time point: week 11, during vaccination. Vaccinated patients received 300 ug of mutant IDH1 20-mer peptide per dose, with topical imiquimod. The germline gives CDR1 SEHNR, CDR2 FQNEAQ (reference sequence). V lost 4 bases and J 0 bases, leaving 13 bases between the germline ends. The CDR3 has 17 residues. This sample was taken from a study of a mutant IDH1 vaccine in newly diagnosed glioma. Here immunoSEQ multiplex PCR was the method, and the copy in TCRdb shows in-frame clones only, minus some. The sample consists of 110,000 or so clones, about 90% of them appearing once.

The receptor's source is a woman in her 50s with glioma. This chain connects TRBV7-9 to TRBJ2-6; D is uncertain. The sequences come from PBMCs, collected from a glioma patient whose treatment included an IDH1 peptide vaccine. The CDR3 loop reads CASSSFSVLSGANVLTF. The CDR3 DNA sequence: TGTGCCAGCAGCTCCTTCAGCGTCCTCTCTGGGGCCAACGTCCTGACTTTC.